This T cell receptor beta chain was obtained from a study of tumor-infiltrating lymphocytes in primary liver carcinoma. This CDR3 is built from 16 residues. Germline lookup yields CDR1 MDHEN and CDR2 SYDVKM. Findings of the study overall: Pairs comparing tumor with adjacent tissue or blood overlapped less than pairs drawn from tumor regions. There were only about 7-25% of top clones found in all five tumor regions.

Co-extracted RNA and DNA came from approximately 20-30 mg of unsorted bulk tissue. As regards this clonotype: Its antigen is unidentified. Germline and junction disagree at one end, which may indicate a read error.

A primer matching the constant region was used to make TCR beta cDNA from approximately 0.45 ug of total RNA. Slightly modified ARM-PCR with three nested multiplex PCR rounds yielded TCR beta libraries. TRBV1-TRBV30 forward primers paired with a C-beta reverse primer drove the first two PCR rounds, roughly 9 cycles each. TCRdb used MiXCR to reprocess the multiplex PCR reads, holding one entry per CDR3 protein. Here the sample spans some 21,000 distinct CDR3 sequences, 75% to 80% being singletons. The V and J genes are TRBV28 and TRBJ2-1, with D possibly being TRBD1 or TRBD2 (5 bases each). Sequenced sample: liver tumor tissue from sampling region 1. Noted subset: tumor region T1, superior pole. The sequence was collected from a woman aged 30 to 39 with primary liver carcinoma and hepatitis B virus infection. The CDR3 coding sequence is TGTGCCAACAGTTTCGAGGGGTGGCTGGGGTGGAATGAGCAGTTCTTC. As protein: CANSFEGWLGWNEQFF. Together with reference TRBV28 and TRBJ2-1, the CDR3 gives the full variable domain: DVKVTQSSRYLVKRTGEKVFLECVQDMDHENMFWYRQDPGLGLRLIYFSYDVKMKEKGDIPEGYSVSREKKERFSLILESASTNQTSMYLCANSFEGWLGWNEQFFGPGTRLTVL.